These 16 T cell receptor beta chains originate from one sample sequenced in a study of CD8 T cells in Susac syndrome. After extraction with the RNeasy kit, roughly 0.5 to 1 ug of the RNA was reverse transcribed using random hexamers. TCRdb re-called the immunoSEQ multiplex PCR reads with MiXCR, one entry per CDR3 protein. The data hold some 120,000 distinct CDR3 sequences, with around 94% observed a single time. Sequencing input: CD4+ T cells from PBMCs. These receptors came from a human donor in good health.

This rearrangement joins TRBV7-2 to TRBJ1-1; 7 nucleotides align to TRBD1. Germline CDR1 is SGHTA and CDR2 is FQGNSA. The V and J ends lost 5 bases and 5 bases, in that order; junction bases with no gene match: 5. The CDR3 totals 13 residues. The CDR3, as DNA: TGTGCCAGCAGCACAAACAGGGGAACTGAAGCTTTCTTT. Residues: CASSTNRGTEAFF.

The chain links TRBV2 to TRBJ2-1; 10 nucleotides align to TRBD1. Germline CDR1 is SNHLY and CDR2 is FYNNEI. The CDR3 is 14 amino acids. With V trimmed by 10 bases and J by 6 bases, 9 bases remained unmatched. The CDR3: CATGRDRGANEQFF. CDR3 DNA: TGTGCCACCGGACGGGACAGGGGTGCCAATGAGCAGTTCTTC.

DNA of the CDR3: TGTGCCAGCAGCCTACGACAGGGGGCAGATACGCAGTATTTT. This gives the protein CASSLRQGADTQYF. The chain recombines TRBV3-1 with TRBJ2-3; 9 bases agree with TRBD1. The CDR3 has 14 residues. Germline V gene data show CDR1 as LGHDT and CDR2 as YNNKEL (reference sequence). The V segment lost 4 bases and the J segment 4 bases; nucleotides outside the gene matches: 3.

The rearrangement uses TRBV7-8 and TRBJ1-2; TRBD1 aligns across 7 bases. The V segment lost 5 bases and the J segment 4 bases; nucleotides outside the gene matches: 10. Germline CDR1 and CDR2: SGHVS and FQNEAQ. The CDR3 is 15 amino acids. The CDR3 protein is CASSHGTAILYGYTF. Here the CDR3 DNA reads TGTGCCAGCAGCCACGGGACAGCGATCCTCTATGGCTACACCTTC.

This chain links TRBV3-1 with TRBJ1-1; D is perhaps TRBD1 (6 bases). Germline V gives CDR1 LGHDT, CDR2 YNNKEL (reference sequence). Trimming stripped 1 base from V and 2 bases from J, with 14 bases between. The CDR3 runs 16 residues. The CDR3 loop reads CASSQGGGRDNTEAFF. The DNA for the CDR3 is TGTGCCAGCAGCCAAGGCGGGGGGCGCGATAACACTGAAGCTTTCTTT.

The chain employs TRBV10-3 and TRBJ2-1; TRBD1 matches at 9 bases. The germline gives CDR1 ENHRY, CDR2 SYGVKD. The ends lost 8 bases at V and 4 bases at J; junction bases unmatched: 12. The CDR3 runs to 16 residues. CDR3 nucleotide sequence: TGTGCCATCTCACGAGTCGGACAGGGGACTTACAATGAGCAGTTCTTC. Encoded protein: CAISRVGQGTYNEQFF.

This clonotype was seen more than once but under ten times. V and J are TRBV15 and TRBJ2-7; TRBD1 is a possible D gene (6 bases). CDR3 length: 17 amino acids. Trimming took 0 bases from V and 0 from J, leaving 15 bases between them. Looked up from germline, CDR1 is LNHNV and CDR2 is YYDKDF (reference sequence). This chain's CDR3 is CATSRDVDSHHSYEQYF. CDR3 DNA: TGTGCCACCAGCAGAGATGTGGACAGCCACCACTCCTACGAGCAGTACTTC.

The V call is TRBV20-1, the J call TRBJ1-2; TRBD1 agrees at 12 bases. J lost 4 bases, V lost 4 bases, and 10 bases had no gene match. The germline V gene has CDR1 DFQATT and CDR2 SNEGSKA (reference sequence). The CDR3 length is 16 residues. CDR3 loop: CSAKRGQGAFGYGYTF. CDR3 coding DNA: TGCAGTGCTAAGAGGGGACAGGGGGCCTTCGGCTATGGCTACACCTTC.

Concerning this clonotype: Germline and junction disagree at one end, which may indicate a read error. The chain links TRBV29-1 to TRBJ2-6; perhaps TRBD2 as D (6 bases). The CDR3 extends over 18 amino acids. The V gene's germline CDR1 is SQVTM and CDR2 ANQGSEA. CDR3 region: CSAEGTLEVGAGANVLTF. In nucleotides, the CDR3 is TGCAGCGCTGAAGGGACTCTGGAGGTAGGCGCTGGGGCCAACGTCCTGACTTTC.

CDR3 bases: TGTGCCAGCAGACCCACTAGGACTAGCGATCGCGAGCAGTACTTC. This translates into CASRPTRTSDREQYF. The genes are TRBV2 and TRBJ2-7; TRBD2 matches 9 bases. The CDR3 covers 15 residues. Germline V gene data show CDR1 as SNHLY and CDR2 as FYNNEI. After removal of 6 bases from V and 6 bases from J, the junction contained 12 bases not matched to a gene.

The CDR3: CASSSVDRYSNQPQHF. The CDR3 DNA reads as TGTGCCAGCAGTTCCGTCGACAGGTATAGCAATCAGCCCCAGCATTTT. The gene calls are TRBV6-6 and TRBJ1-5, with D possibly being TRBD1 (6 bases). The length of the CDR3 is 16 residues. CDR1 is MNHNY and CDR2 is SVGAGI in the germline V gene (reference sequence). Trimming shortened V by 4 bases and J by 0 bases, and 13 bases separated the two germline ends.

The rearrangement uses TRBV7-2 and TRBJ2-2, with 9 bases fitting TRBD1. The CDR3 loop spans 16 amino acids. V lost 5 bases, J lost 4 bases, and 8 bases stayed unmatched. Germline V gene lookup returns CDR1 SGHTA and CDR2 FQGNSA. CDR3 loop: CASSHDGTGTTGELFF. The CDR3, as DNA: TGTGCCAGCAGCCACGATGGGACAGGGACCACCGGGGAGCTGTTTTTT.

This chain links TRBV20-1 with TRBJ1-2; 7 bases line up with TRBD1. Germline V gives CDR1 DFQATT, CDR2 SNEGSKA (reference sequence). V lost 5 bases, J lost 12 bases, and 12 bases stayed unmatched. The CDR3 length is 12 residues. CDR3 amino acids: CSAVYSQGKDTF. CDR3 bases: TGCAGTGCTGTCTACTCACAGGGGAAGGACACCTTC.

V gene TRBV3-1 combines with J gene TRBJ2-1, with no clear D. Deletions cut 4 bases from V and 4 bases from J, with 14 bases between. The germline gives CDR1 LGHDT, CDR2 YNNKEL (reference sequence). This CDR3 comprises 15 residues. This CDR3 reads CASSRIGYSYNEQFF. The CDR3 coding sequence is TGTGCCAGCAGCCGCATCGGGTATTCTTACAATGAGCAGTTCTTC.

The rearrangement links TRBV5-4 to TRBJ1-1; perhaps TRBD1 as D (6 bases). Germline lookup yields CDR1 SGHNT and CDR2 YYREEE (reference sequence). V lost 2 bases and J 5 bases, leaving 10 bases between the germline ends. The CDR3 is made up of 13 amino acids. The CDR3 DNA reads as TGTGCCAGCAGCTTAGGGGGATGGACTGAAGCTTTCTTT. Its translation: CASSLGGWTEAFF.

The chain employs TRBV18 and TRBJ2-4; the D gene is possibly TRBD1 (5 bases). CDR3 size: 18 residues. CDR1 and CDR2 (germline): KGHSH, LQKENI. The ends were cut back, 0 bases at V and 0 bases at J, with 15 bases in the middle. The CDR3 DNA reads TGTGCCAGCTCACCACCCCTATTGACAGAAGTAGCCAAAAACATTCAGTACTTC. It is translated as CASSPPLLTEVAKNIQYF.